A selection of T cell receptor beta chains follows, all from one sample in a study of shared clonotypes between healthy human individuals. Profiling relied on immunoSEQ multiplex PCR, and the TCRdb table lists in-frame clones only, not all of them. Of about 2.3 million clones listed, less than 95% are singletons. Sequenced material: naive CD4+ T cells from PBMCs. The receptors were gathered from a man aged 18 to 35 in good health. Some clones in this sample may be carry-over from other donors' samples. Both conserved end residues are part of each CDR3. The D gene is left open where the match is weak. Clone sizes are given selectively: once, few, many, or a class where the clone is expanded.

TRBJ2-7 | TRBD1 | once | TRBV18 | CASSPPVGTGAYEQYF | TGTGCCAGCTCACCACCGGTCGGGACAGGGGCGTACGAGCAGTACTTC
TRBJ1-5 | TRBD1 | NA | TRBV28 | CASIRNRGSQPQHF | TGTGCCAGCATTCGGAACAGGGGAAGTCAGCCCCAGCATTTT
TRBJ2-3 | NA | once | TRBV6-6 | CASSYFRATDTQYF | TGTGCCAGCAGTTACTTTAGGGCGACAGATACGCAGTATTTT
TRBJ2-1 | NA | NA | TRBV5-4 | CASSLGGGEYNEQFF | TGTGCCAGCAGCTTGGGAGGGGGTGAGTACAATGAGCAGTTCTTC
TRBJ2-1 | NA | NA | TRBV6-6 | CASRPGAGENNEQFF | TGTGCCAGCAGACCCGGGGCTGGAGAGAACAATGAGCAGTTCTTC
TRBJ1-2 | NA | NA | TRBV5-1 | CASSLDGHGYTF | TGCGCCAGCAGCTTGGATGGGCATGGCTACACCTTC
TRBJ1-4 | NA | NA | TRBV4-2 | CASSLRSRGDEKLFF | TGTGCCAGCAGCCTAAGATCGAGGGGGGATGAAAAACTGTTTTTT
TRBJ1-2 | TRBD1 | NA | TRBV6-4 | CASSERTGYGYTF | TGTGCCAGCAGTGAGAGGACAGGCTATGGCTACACCTTC
TRBJ2-7 | TRBD2 | few | TRBV27 | CASSGRNDYEQYF | TGTGCCAGCAGCGGGAGGAACGACTACGAGCAGTACTTC
TRBJ2-7 | NA | NA | TRBV18 | CASSPDITYEQYF | TGTGCCAGCTCACCCGACATAACCTACGAGCAGTACTTC
TRBJ2-1 | TRBD1 | NA | TRBV4-1 | CASSQAGTGGNEQFF | TGCGCCAGCAGCCAAGCCGGGACAGGGGGCAATGAGCAGTTCTTC
TRBJ1-2 | NA | NA | TRBV5-1 | CASSPRGVNYGYTF | TGCGCCAGCAGCCCACGGGGGGTTAACTATGGCTACACCTTC
TRBJ2-4 | TRBD1 | NA | TRBV6-1 | CASIGFPGQGNIQYF | TGTGCCAGCATAGGGTTTCCGGGACAGGGTAACATTCAGTACTTC
TRBJ2-7 | TRBD2 | NA | TRBV6-5 | CASSQGLAGVREQYF | TGTGCCAGCAGTCAAGGACTAGCGGGAGTTAGGGAGCAGTACTTC
TRBJ2-2 | TRBD1 | NA | TRBV9 | CASSVHDRVIRSTGELFF | TGTGCCAGCAGCGTTCATGACAGGGTTATTAGGTCCACCGGGGAGCTGTTTTTT
TRBJ2-4 | TRBD1 | NA | TRBV27 | CASQSIGQEKAKNIQYF | TGTGCCAGCCAATCCATTGGACAGGAAAAAGCCAAAAACATTCAGTACTTC
TRBJ1-1 | NA | few | TRBV11-2 | CASSLVQGTSEAFF | TGTGCCAGCAGCCTCGTCCAGGGGACTTCTGAAGCTTTCTTT
TRBJ2-7 | NA | NA | TRBV18 | CASSPAGGNEQYF | TGTGCCAGCTCACCAGCTGGGGGAAACGAGCAGTACTTC
TRBJ1-1 | NA | NA | TRBV28 | CASSPWTVHEAFF | TGTGCCAGCAGTCCGTGGACTGTTCATGAAGCTTTCTTT
TRBJ2-1 | NA | NA | TRBV27 | CASSLSNRDSNEQFF | TGTGCCAGCAGTTTATCGAATCGTGACAGCAATGAGCAGTTCTTC
TRBJ2-1 | NA | NA | TRBV6-1 | CASSATGQSYNEQFF | TGTGCCAGCAGCGCCACCGGACAGTCCTACAATGAGCAGTTCTTC
TRBJ2-3 | TRBD2 | NA | TRBV5-6 | CASSILAGAVDTQYF | TGTGCCAGCAGCATACTAGCGGGAGCTGTAGATACGCAGTATTTT
TRBJ1-1 | NA | NA | TRBV28 | CASSPPGQISLEAFF | TGTGCCAGCAGCCCCCCGGGACAAATCTCCCTGGAAGCTTTCTTT
TRBJ2-1 | NA | NA | TRBV7-3 | CASSLSGHNEQFF | TGTGCCAGCAGCTTAAGTGGCCACAATGAGCAGTTCTTC
TRBJ2-7 | NA | NA | TRBV10-3 | CAVGGTFSYEQYF | TGTGCCGTAGGGGGGACGTTTTCCTACGAGCAGTACTTC
TRBJ2-4 | TRBD1 | NA | TRBV7-2 | CASSLGQGNIQYF | TGTGCCAGCAGCTTAGGACAGGGCAACATTCAGTACTTC
TRBJ1-5 | NA | NA | TRBV28 | CASSPAGGSNQPQHF | TGTGCCAGCAGTCCCGCGGGGGGCAGCAATCAGCCCCAGCATTTT
TRBJ2-1 | NA | NA | TRBV28 | CATSGSSYNEQFF | TGTGCCACCTCCGGGTCCTCCTACAATGAGCAGTTCTTC
TRBJ2-1 | TRBD2 | NA | TRBV5-4 | CASSDPGTRLNEQFF | TGTGCCAGCAGCGACCCCGGGACTAGGCTCAATGAGCAGTTCTTC
TRBJ2-2 | NA | NA | TRBV28 | CASSWTHANTGELFF | TGTGCCAGCAGCTGGACTCACGCGAACACCGGGGAGCTGTTTTTT
TRBJ1-5 | NA | NA | TRBV7-9 | CASSAGESNQPQHF | TGTGCCAGCAGCGCAGGTGAAAGCAATCAGCCCCAGCATTTT